The clone carrying this T cell receptor beta chain has ten or more counts. The source of the sample is a study of early T cells in non-severe SARS-CoV-2 infection. Turning to the study itself: Chains from this unsorted whole-blood bulk RNA could not be paired.

Germline lookup yields CDR1 SGHVS and CDR2 FQNEAQ. Trimming stripped 1 base from V and 0 bases from J, with 6 bases between. This CDR3 comprises 15 residues. Molecules of cDNA were individually given unique molecular identifiers that were attached to them. MiXCR was run by TCRdb on the 5' RACE reads, yielding one entry per CDR3 protein. This table holds tens of thousands of distinct CDR3 sequences, roughly 6% found once. The rearrangement joins TRBV7-8 to TRBJ2-2, with D unclear. The sequenced material came from whole blood. The clonotype comes from an adult who was a healthcare worker with PCR-confirmed SARS-CoV-2 infection or an uninfected control (not recorded which). CDR3 DNA: TGTGCCAGCAGCTTAGTGGTCGCGAACACCGGGGAGCTGTTTTTT. It translates to CASSLVVANTGELFF.